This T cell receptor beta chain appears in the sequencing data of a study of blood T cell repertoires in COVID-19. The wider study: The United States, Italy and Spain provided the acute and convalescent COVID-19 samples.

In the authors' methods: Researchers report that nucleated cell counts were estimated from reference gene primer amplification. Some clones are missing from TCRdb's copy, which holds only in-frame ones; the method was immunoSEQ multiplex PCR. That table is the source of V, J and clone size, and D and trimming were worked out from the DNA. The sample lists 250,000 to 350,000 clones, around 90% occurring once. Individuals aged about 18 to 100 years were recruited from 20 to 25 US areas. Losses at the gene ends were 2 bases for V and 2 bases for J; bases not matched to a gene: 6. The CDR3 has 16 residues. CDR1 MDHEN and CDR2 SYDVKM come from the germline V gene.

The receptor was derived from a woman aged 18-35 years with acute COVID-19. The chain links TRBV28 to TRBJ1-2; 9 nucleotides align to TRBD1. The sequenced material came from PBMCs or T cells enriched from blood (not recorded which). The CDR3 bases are TGTGCCAGCAGTTTAGGGTGGGGGACAGGGAACTATGGCTACACCTTC. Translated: CASSLGWGTGNYGYTF.